Presented here are 27 T cell receptor beta chains from one specimen sequenced in a study of Ad26.COV2.S vaccination and SARS-CoV-2 variants. Clones were read by immunoSEQ multiplex PCR, and TCRdb kept only the in-frame ones, dropping some. The data show around 240,000 clones, with approximately 88% seen just once and around 11% held by the top ten. Documented treatment: some 19 received Ad26.COV2.S at low or high dose, single or two shots; 5 received placebo; per-sample allocation not given. Material that was analyzed had been drawn on day 63 after the first vaccine or placebo injection. The sample was peripheral blood, taken in a trial of Ad26.COV2.S vaccine versus placebo. All receptors derive from a person aged 18-65 years who received the Ad26.COV2.S COVID-19 vaccine or a placebo.

The chain employs TRBV3-1 (or the pseudogene TRBV3-2) and TRBJ2-3; the D gene is possibly TRBD2 (6 bases). The length of the CDR3 is 13 residues. Germline-derived CDR1 and CDR2 are LGHDT and YNNKEL (reference sequence). The V end lost 1 base, the J end lost 6 bases, and 8 bases lay between the germline ends. CDR3 coding DNA: TGTGCCAGCAGCCAAGGGACTACCGATACGCAGTATTTT. Translation: CASSQGTTDTQYF.

This sequence joins TRBV2 and TRBJ2-7; D possibly corresponds to TRBD2 (7 bases). Per the germline V gene, CDR1 is SNHLY and CDR2 is FYNNEI. This CDR3 spans 15 amino acids. V shed 0 bases and J shed 8 bases, with 17 bases lying between them. This CDR3 is CASSEAGGLRPKQYF. CDR3 sequence (DNA): TGTGCCAGCAGTGAAGCGGGGGGGCTTCGGCCGAAGCAGTACTTC. The whole variable domain, remainder taken from reference TRBV2 and TRBJ2-7, is EPEVTQTPSHQVTQMGQEVILRCVPISNHLYFYWYRQILGQKVEFLVSFYNNEISEKSEIFDDQFSVERPDGSNFTLKIRSTKLEDSAMYFCASSEAGGLRPKQYFGPGTRLTVT.

The chain combines TRBV5-1 with TRBJ2-7, with D perhaps being TRBD1 or TRBD2 (6 bases each). Between the trimmed V and J ends, which lost 7 bases and 0 bases, there was a span of 20 bases. The germline V gene encodes CDR1 SGHRS and CDR2 YFSETQ. This CDR3 spans 16 amino acids. The CDR3 DNA sequence: TGCGCCAGCCAGGTCTCAGGGGACTCGAGCTCCTACGAGCAGTACTTC. This gives the protein CASQVSGDSSSYEQYF. The entire variable domain, with the rest obtained from reference TRBV5-1 and TRBJ2-7, is as follows: KAGVTQTPRYLIKTRGQQVTLSCSPISGHRSVSWYQQTPGQGLQFLFEYFSETQRNKGNFPGRFSGRQFSNSRSEMNVSTLELGDSALYLCASQVSGDSSSYEQYFGPGTRLTVT.

The V gene is TRBV7-2, the J gene TRBJ2-7; TRBD2 agrees at 7 bases. Germline CDR1 SGHTA, CDR2 FQGNSA. The CDR3 covers 14 residues. Trimming cost V 5 bases and J 2 bases; bases outside gene matches: 6. The CDR3 loop is CASSGGTKTYEQYF. CDR3 nucleotides: TGTGCCAGCAGCGGAGGGACTAAGACCTACGAGCAGTACTTC.

This rearrangement joins TRBV20-1 to TRBJ1-2; the match to TRBD1 covers 9 bases. Germline values: CDR1 DFQATT, CDR2 SNEGSKA (reference sequence). With 3 bases clipped from V and 4 bases from J, the junction kept 6 bases outside the gene matches. The CDR3 is 14 amino acids. This CDR3 reads CSASGTGPIYGYTF. The CDR3 DNA reads as TGCAGTGCTAGTGGGACAGGGCCGATCTATGGCTACACCTTC.

The chain has TRBV11-3 and TRBJ2-1, with no clear D. V was pared by 1 base and J by 0 bases, with 4 bases between. Germline CDR1 is SGHNT and CDR2 is YENEEA. The CDR3 sequence is 14 residues long. CDR3 sequence: CASSLGSSYNEQFF. DNA of the CDR3: TGTGCCAGCAGCTTAGGGAGCTCCTACAATGAGCAGTTCTTC.

CDR3 loop: CATSRDLGASYEQYF. The CDR3 coding sequence is TGTGCCACCAGCAGAGATCTGGGGGCATCCTACGAGCAGTACTTC. The rearrangement links TRBV15 to TRBJ2-7; TRBD1 is a possible D gene (6 bases). CDR1 and CDR2 from the germline V gene are LNHNV and YYDKDF (reference sequence). V lost 0 bases and J lost 1, with 10 bases in between. CDR3 length: 15 amino acids.

This clone was found a few times. V usage is TRBV28 and J usage is TRBJ1-2; D is possibly TRBD1 (5 bases). V lost 6 bases and J 1 base, leaving 15 bases between the germline ends. CDR1 and CDR2 (germline): MDHEN, SYDVKM. This CDR3 contains 15 residues. CDR3 DNA sequence: TGTGCCAGCAGCCTTGGGCAGGGTTATAACTATGGCTACACCTTC. Translated, it gives CASSLGQGYNYGYTF.

V is TRBV10-3 and J is TRBJ1-5, with D perhaps matching TRBD1 (6 bases). Germline lookup yields CDR1 ENHRY and CDR2 SYGVKD. The CDR3 has 16 amino acids. V lost 2 bases and J 3 bases, leaving 14 bases between the germline ends. This CDR3 is CAISERQTGFNQPQHF. The CDR3 nucleotides read TGTGCCATCAGTGAGCGGCAAACAGGGTTCAATCAGCCCCAGCATTTT.

The V gene is TRBV3-1 (or the pseudogene TRBV3-2), the J gene TRBJ1-4, with 9 bases aligning to TRBD1. The germline V gene encodes CDR1 LGHDT and CDR2 YNNKEL (reference sequence). V was clipped by 1 base and J by 8 bases; unmatched bases: 8. The CDR3 has 16 residues. This chain's CDR3 is CASSQARTGVSEKLFF. The CDR3 DNA reads as TGTGCCAGCAGCCAAGCCCGGACAGGGGTTAGCGAAAAACTGTTTTTT.

The CDR3 nucleotides are TGCAGCGTTGAGGTGAGCGTCTCCTACGAGCAGTACTTC. Translated, it gives CSVEVSVSYEQYF. The chain has TRBV29-1 and TRBJ2-7; unclear D gene. Germline V gives CDR1 SQVTM, CDR2 ANQGSEA. The germline V and J ends were trimmed by 3 bases and 0 bases, with 9 bases remaining between them. The CDR3 covers 13 residues.

The sample holds one count of this clone. The rearrangement uses TRBV5-1 and TRBJ1-2; TRBD1 matches 9 bases. The CDR3 is made up of 15 amino acids. Losses at the gene ends were 0 bases for V and 6 bases for J; bases not matched to a gene: 6. Germline V gene lookup returns CDR1 SGHRS and CDR2 YFSETQ. The CDR3 loop reads CASSLAEGQGDGYTF. CDR3 DNA sequence: TGCGCCAGCAGCTTGGCCGAGGGACAGGGTGATGGCTACACCTTC.

The J gene is TRBJ2-3, the V gene TRBV7-2, with 7 bases matching TRBD2. With 9 bases clipped from V and 0 bases from J, the junction kept 12 bases outside the gene matches. The CDR3 runs 16 residues. Germline CDR1 is SGHTA and CDR2 is FQGNSA. CDR3 sequence reads: CASTRRGDFSTDTQYF. CDR3 DNA sequence: TGTGCCAGTACTCGTCGGGGGGATTTTAGCACAGATACGCAGTATTTT.

The chain couples TRBV5-5 to TRBJ1-2; D not resolved. V lost 2 bases and J lost 6, with 5 bases in between. The CDR3 consists of 11 residues. In germline, CDR1 is SGHKS, CDR2 YYEKEE (reference sequence). The chain's CDR3 is CASSFPDGYTF. CDR3 bases: TGTGCCAGCAGCTTTCCCGATGGCTACACCTTC. Filled out from reference TRBV5-5 and TRBJ1-2, the complete variable domain reads DAGVTQSPTHLIKTRGQQVTLRCSPISGHKSVSWYQQVLGQGPQFIFQYYEKEERGRGNFPDRFSARQFPNYSSELNVNALLLGDSALYLCASSFPDGYTFGSGTRLTVV.

The chain employs TRBV24-1 and TRBJ1-2; D remains ambiguous. Germline V gene lookup returns CDR1 KGHDR and CDR2 SFDVKD. This CDR3 has 13 amino acids. Trimming shortened V by 5 bases and J by 1 base, and 7 bases separated the two germline ends. CDR3 nucleotide sequence: TGTGCCACCAGTGGAACAGATAACTATGGCTACACCTTC. Protein product: CATSGTDNYGYTF.

The chain has TRBV7-9 and TRBJ2-3; 7 bases are shared with TRBD2. V trimming: 1 base; J trimming: 6 bases; junction bases outside the gene matches: 16. Germline loops: CDR1 SEHNR, CDR2 FQNEAQ (reference sequence). The CDR3 sequence is 18 residues long. The CDR3 DNA reads as TGTGCCAGCAGCTTAGGGCTGGGAGGGCCGTTGGGAAAGGATACGCAGTATTTT. Translating it yields CASSLGLGGPLGKDTQYF. The complete variable domain, with remaining parts taken from reference TRBV7-9 and TRBJ2-3, reads DTGVSQNPRHKITKRGQNVTFRCDPISEHNRLYWYRQTLGQGPEFLTYFQNEAQLEKSRLLSDRFSAERPKGSFSTLEIQRTEQGDSAMYLCASSLGLGGPLGKDTQYFGPGTRLTVL.

In this sample, this clone turned up once. The chain has TRBV4-1 and TRBJ2-7; 12 nucleotides align to TRBD2. V was clipped by 2 bases and J by 3 bases; unmatched bases: 5. The CDR3 is 16 amino acids. Germline V CDR1 and CDR2: MGHRA, YSYEKL. The CDR3 here is CASSQLLAGGFYEQYF. CDR3 sequence (DNA): TGCGCCAGCAGCCAACTCCTAGCGGGGGGGTTCTACGAGCAGTACTTC.

The chain couples TRBV6-1 to TRBJ2-7; 9 bases fit TRBD2. V lost 1 base, J lost 11 bases, and 9 bases stayed unmatched. CDR1 and CDR2 from the germline V gene are MNHNS and SASEGT. The CDR3 totals 14 residues. The CDR3 loop is CASSEVAGGPVKYF. The CDR3 DNA follows: TGTGCCAGCAGTGAAGTCGCGGGAGGGCCGGTTAAGTACTTC.

This chain connects TRBV6-5 to TRBJ2-7; 11 positions match TRBD1. CDR3 size: 15 residues. Germline V gives CDR1 MNHEY, CDR2 SVGAGI. Unmatched junction bases numbered 3, after V lost 2 bases and J lost 3 bases. CDR3 nucleotide sequence: TGTGCCAGCAGTTACCTGGGGACAGGGGGCTACGAGCAGTACTTC. Residues: CASSYLGTGGYEQYF.

This clone has just one count. The chain combines TRBV27 with TRBJ2-1, with D possibly matching TRBD1 (5 bases). CDR1 is MNHEY and CDR2 is SMNVEV in the germline V gene (reference sequence). V was pared by 2 bases and J by 8 bases, with 16 bases between. The CDR3 runs to 15 residues. DNA of the CDR3: TGTGCCAGCAGTTTAAGGGGCCCTCGGGCAGATGAGCAGTTCTTC. Translating gives CASSLRGPRADEQFF.

The chain carries TRBV5-1 and TRBJ1-2; D unclear. Trimming left V 2 bases short and J 10 bases short, with 18 bases between. The length of the CDR3 is 14 residues. Germline V gene sequence: CDR1 SGHRS, CDR2 YFSETQ. The CDR3 reads CASSFTDLPRVYTF. CDR3 coding DNA: TGCGCCAGCAGCTTCACGGACCTCCCCCGAGTCTACACCTTC.

The rearrangement uses TRBV28 and TRBJ2-6, with D unresolved. Trimming stripped 3 bases from V and 0 bases from J, with 3 bases between. Germline assignment: CDR1 MDHEN and CDR2 SYDVKM. This CDR3 has 14 amino acids. The CDR3: CASSFLSGANVLTF. The CDR3 nucleotides are TGTGCCAGCAGTTTCCTCTCTGGGGCCAACGTCCTGACTTTC.

The rearrangement links TRBV7-9 to TRBJ1-5, with unresolved D. The germline V and J ends were trimmed by 5 bases and 6 bases, with 14 bases remaining between them. Germline V gene sequence: CDR1 SEHNR, CDR2 FQNEAQ (reference sequence). The CDR3 has 14 amino acids. The chain's CDR3 is CASSEAGPSQPQHF. The CDR3 DNA follows: TGTGCCAGCAGCGAAGCTGGGCCTAGTCAGCCCCAGCATTTT. Full variable domain (rest looked up from reference TRBV7-9 and TRBJ1-5): DTGVSQNPRHKITKRGQNVTFRCDPISEHNRLYWYRQTLGQGPEFLTYFQNEAQLEKSRLLSDRFSAERPKGSFSTLEIQRTEQGDSAMYLCASSEAGPSQPQHFGDGTRLSIL.

The chain recombines TRBV9 with TRBJ2-2; D tentatively fits TRBD1 or TRBD2 (5 bases each). This CDR3 is 20 amino acids long. The germline V gene has CDR1 SGDLS and CDR2 YYNGEE. V was trimmed by 4 bases and J by 3 bases, leaving 28 bases between them. CDR3 protein: CASSHQPPGRVTVDTGELFF. The DNA of the CDR3 is TGTGCCAGCAGCCATCAACCCCCGGGACGGGTAACGGTTGACACCGGGGAGCTGTTTTTT.

For this clone: Within the sample, other DNA sequences also encode this same CDR3. J is TRBJ2-5 and V is TRBV5-4; D ambiguous. This CDR3 has 11 residues. V was cut by 1 base and J by 5 bases, with 3 bases left in between. Germline CDR1 is SGHNT and CDR2 is YYREEE (reference sequence). CDR3 sequence: CASSLLETQYF. The CDR3 DNA follows: TGTGCCAGCAGCTTGCTCGAGACCCAGTACTTC.

This clone was counted a single time. The V and J genes are TRBV7-9 and TRBJ2-3; possible D gene TRBD1, 6 bases. The V gene lost 6 bases and the J gene lost 6 bases, with 10 bases spanning the gap. The CDR3 sequence is 12 residues long. Germline CDR1 reads SEHNR; CDR2 reads FQNEAQ (reference sequence). CDR3 nucleotide sequence: TGTGCCAGCAGTGAACAGGGCGATACGCAGTATTTT. It specifies CASSEQGDTQYF.

J is TRBJ1-1 and V is TRBV3-1 (or the pseudogene TRBV3-2); D may be TRBD1 (5 bases). This CDR3 spans 15 amino acids. V lost 6 bases and J 7 bases, leaving 21 bases between the germline ends. Germline CDR1 reads LGHDT; CDR2 reads YNNKEL (reference sequence). The CDR3 bases are TGTGCCAGCAGAAACTACCTCGGGGACGCCGGTGAAGCTTTCTTT. Translation gives CASRNYLGDAGEAFF.